This record looks at one T cell receptor beta chain sequence and its context. The sample originates from a study of PD-L1 blockade in urothelial cancer. Assay used: immunoSEQ multiplex PCR; TCRdb lists only in-frame clones, some missing. The table shows fewer than 25,000 clones, with approximately 90% occurring only once. The CDR3 has 19 residues. Here the sequenced sample was PBMCs, taken around atezolizumab (anti-PD-L1) treatment. This receptor was taken from a man between 50 and 59 years old with urothelial cancer. The V gene is TRBV21-1, the J gene TRBJ2-3; the D call TRBD1 from the table was never checked on the DNA. TRBV21-1 corresponds to a pseudogene. This CDR3 reads CASRMYPPSYVNRTDTQYF. The CDR3 nucleotides are TGTGCCAGCAGAATGTATCCCCCCTCGTACGTAAACAGAACAGATACGCAGTATTTT.